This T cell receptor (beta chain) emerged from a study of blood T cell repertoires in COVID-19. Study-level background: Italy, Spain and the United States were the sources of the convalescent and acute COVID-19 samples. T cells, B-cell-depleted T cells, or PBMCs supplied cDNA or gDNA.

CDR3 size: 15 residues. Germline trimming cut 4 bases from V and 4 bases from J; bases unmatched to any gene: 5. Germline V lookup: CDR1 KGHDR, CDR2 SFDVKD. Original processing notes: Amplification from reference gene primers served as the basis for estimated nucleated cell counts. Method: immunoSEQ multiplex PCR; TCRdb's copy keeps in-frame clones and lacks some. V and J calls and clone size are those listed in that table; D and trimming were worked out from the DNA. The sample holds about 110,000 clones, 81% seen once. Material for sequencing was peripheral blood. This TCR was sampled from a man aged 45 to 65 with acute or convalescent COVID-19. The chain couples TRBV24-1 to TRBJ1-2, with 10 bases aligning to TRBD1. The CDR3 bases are TGTGCCACCAGTGAAAGGGACAGGGGATTCTATGGCTACACCTTC. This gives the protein CATSERDRGFYGYTF.